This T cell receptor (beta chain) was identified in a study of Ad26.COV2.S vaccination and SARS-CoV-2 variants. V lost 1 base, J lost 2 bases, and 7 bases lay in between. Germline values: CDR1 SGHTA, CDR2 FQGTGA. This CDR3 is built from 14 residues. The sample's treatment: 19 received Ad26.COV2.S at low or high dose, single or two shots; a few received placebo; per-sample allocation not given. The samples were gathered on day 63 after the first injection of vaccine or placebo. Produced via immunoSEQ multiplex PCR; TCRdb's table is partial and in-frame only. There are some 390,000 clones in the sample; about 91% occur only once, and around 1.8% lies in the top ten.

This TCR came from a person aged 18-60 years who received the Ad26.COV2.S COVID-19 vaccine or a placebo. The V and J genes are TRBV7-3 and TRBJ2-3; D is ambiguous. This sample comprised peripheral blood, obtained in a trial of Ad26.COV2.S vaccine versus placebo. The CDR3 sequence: CASSLNSFTDTQYF. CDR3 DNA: TGTGCCAGCAGCTTAAACAGCTTCACAGATACGCAGTATTTT.